Below are 13 T cell receptor beta chains sequenced from a single sample in a study of Graves' ophthalmopathy and Graves' hyperthyroidism. RNA transcripts served as template for amplifying TCR beta CDR3 sequences. Investigators did first-round RT-PCR with HTBI primers, then second-round multiplex PCR. One entry per CDR3 protein results from TCRdb running MiXCR on the multiplex PCR reads. There are 500,000 to 700,000 distinct CDR3 sequences in the sample; 22% occur only once, and roughly 6.9% lies in the top ten. Specimen: peripheral blood. Receptors were obtained from a woman aged 18-35 years with stable Graves' hyperthyroidism. Some clones in this sample may be carry-over from other donors' samples.

This clonotype was detected many times. An end of the junction does not agree with germline; a read error may underlie this. The chain employs TRBV28 and TRBJ2-7; TRBD2 might be the D (6 bases). Germline V gene data show CDR1 as MDHEN and CDR2 as SYDVKM. The CDR3 consists of 12 residues. CDR3 amino acids: CASSPINQRGAF. The DNA for the CDR3 is TGTGCCAGCAGCCCTATTAATCAGCGCGGGGCCTTC.

The chain is built from TRBV12-3 or TRBV12-4 and TRBJ1-6; TRBD1 might be the D (5 bases). The CDR3 is made up of 14 amino acids. V was shortened by 1 base and J by 8 bases, with 9 bases between the two germline ends. DNA of the CDR3: TGTGCCAGCAGTTTAGGAGGGGATCATTCACCCCTCCACTTT. It yields the protein CASSLGGDHSPLHF.

CDR3 protein: CSALRQNQETQYF. Written as DNA, the CDR3 is TGCAGTGCCCTCAGACAGAACCAAGAGACCCAGTACTTC. The chain employs TRBV20-1 and TRBJ2-5, with D perhaps TRBD1 (5 bases). Deletions cut 6 bases from V and 0 bases from J, with 11 bases between. The germline CDR1 and CDR2 sequences are DFQATT and SNEGSKA (reference sequence). The CDR3 sequence is 13 residues long.

This clonotype was counted only a few times. CDR3 amino acids: CASNRGTGELFF. The CDR3 bases are TGTGCCAGTAACAGGGGAACCGGGGAGCTGTTTTTT. V gene TRBV4-2 combines with J gene TRBJ2-2; 7 nucleotides match TRBD1. The CDR3 runs to 12 residues. The germline gives CDR1 LGHNA, CDR2 YNFKEQ. With 9 bases clipped from V and 5 bases from J, the junction kept 3 bases outside the gene matches.

This clonotype was seen at least ten times. This rearrangement joins TRBV5-8 to TRBJ1-5, with D uncertain. The CDR3 is 13 residues long. Deletions cut 6 bases from V and 4 bases from J, with 11 bases between. Germline loops: CDR1 SGHTS, CDR2 YDEGEE. The CDR3 DNA is TGTGCCAGCACCCGATCCGGGAATCAGCCCCAGCATTTT. Translation: CASTRSGNQPQHF.

The chain's CDR3 is CASSLGAGGELFF. Written as DNA, the CDR3 is TGTGCCAGCAGCTTAGGAGCGGGCGGGGAGCTGTTTTTT. The chain combines TRBV7-2 with TRBJ2-2; possibly TRBD2 for D (6 bases). This CDR3 spans 13 amino acids. CDR1 is SGHTA and CDR2 is FQGNSA in the germline V gene. Trimming pared 1 base from V and 7 bases from J, leaving 7 bases between.

At least ten counts were recorded for this clonotype. The chain combines TRBV30 with TRBJ2-7; D remains unclear. The V end lost 2 bases, the J end lost 5 bases, and 13 bases lay between the germline ends. The CDR3 has 13 residues. Germline CDR1 and CDR2: GTSNPN and SVGIG (reference sequence). The DNA for the CDR3 is TGTGCCTGGAGTCCACTTTCACCCCACGAGCAGTACTTC. This sequence encodes CAWSPLSPHEQYF.

At least ten counts were recorded for this clonotype. The rearrangement uses TRBV29-1 and TRBJ2-5, with 8 bases lining up with TRBD2. CDR3 length equals 12 residues. J lost 4 bases, V lost 6 bases, and 4 bases had no gene match. Germline values: CDR1 SQVTM, CDR2 ANQGSEA. For the CDR3, the DNA is TGCAGCGTGGCTACTAGCGGAGAGACCCAGTACTTC. Protein sequence: CSVATSGETQYF.

The table lists this clonotype with many counts. V gene TRBV28 combines with J gene TRBJ2-2; D uncertain. Trimming shortened V by 1 base and J by 2 bases, and 14 bases separated the two germline ends. CDR1 MDHEN and CDR2 SYDVKM come from the germline V gene. The CDR3 runs to 17 residues. The CDR3 here is CASSLLSETYNTGELFF. The DNA for the CDR3 is TGTGCCAGCAGTTTATTGAGTGAGACATATAACACCGGGGAGCTGTTTTTT.

In this sample, this clonotype turned up many times. The V call is TRBV6-5, the J call TRBJ1-2; no firm D call. This CDR3 spans 11 amino acids. Deletions cut 10 bases from V and 2 bases from J, with 8 bases between. From germline, CDR1 is MNHEY and CDR2 SVGAGI. The CDR3 is CATVKNYGYTF. The CDR3 DNA reads TGTGCCACCGTAAAAAACTATGGCTACACCTTC.

Many counts were recorded for this clonotype. The chain uses TRBV19 and TRBJ2-2; 12 bases are a match to TRBD2. Germline V gene sequence: CDR1 LNHDA, CDR2 SQIVND (reference sequence). V was pared by 7 bases and J by 2 bases, with 5 bases of the junction left unmatched. This CDR3 contains 16 residues. CDR3 in amino acids: CASTKLAGGNTGELFF. Here the CDR3 DNA reads TGTGCCAGTACCAAACTAGCGGGGGGCAACACCGGGGAGCTGTTTTTT.

This clonotype was observed at least ten times. The chain is built from TRBV6-1 and TRBJ1-1, with unresolved D. The CDR3 runs to 13 residues. V was pared by 2 bases and J by 1 base, with 5 bases between. CDR1 MNHNS and CDR2 SASEGT come from the germline V gene. The CDR3 loop is CASSERENTEAFF. The CDR3 coding sequence is TGTGCCAGCAGTGAACGTGAGAACACTGAAGCTTTCTTT.

V usage is TRBV9 and J usage is TRBJ2-4; the D is unclear. CDR1 is SGDLS and CDR2 is YYNGEE in the germline V gene. The CDR3 is made up of 16 amino acids. V lost 2 bases and J lost 0, with 12 bases in between. As DNA, the CDR3 is TGTGCCAGCAGCGTTAAAGTCCCTCTAGCCAAAAACATTCAGTACTTC. Protein product: CASSVKVPLAKNIQYF.